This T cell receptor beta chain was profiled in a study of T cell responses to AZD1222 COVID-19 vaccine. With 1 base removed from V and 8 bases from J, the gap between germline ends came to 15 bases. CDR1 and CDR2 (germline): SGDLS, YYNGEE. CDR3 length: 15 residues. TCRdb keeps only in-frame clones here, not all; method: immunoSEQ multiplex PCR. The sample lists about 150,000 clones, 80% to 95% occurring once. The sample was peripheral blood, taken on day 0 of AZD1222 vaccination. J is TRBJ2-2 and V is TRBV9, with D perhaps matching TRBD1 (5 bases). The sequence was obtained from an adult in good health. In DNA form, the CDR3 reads TGTGCCAGCAGCGTAAAGTGGGGCGCGGCGGGGGAGCTGTTTTTT. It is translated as CASSVKWGAAGELFF. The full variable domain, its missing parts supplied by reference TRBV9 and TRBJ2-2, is DSGVTQTPKHLITATGQRVTLRCSPRSGDLSVYWYQQSLDQGLQFLIQYYNGEERAKGNILERFSAQQFPDLHSELNLSSLELGDSALYFCASSVKWGAAGELFFGEGSRLTVL.